Listed here are 6 T cell receptor beta chains from one sample, sequenced in a study of blood T cell repertoires in COVID-19. The method was immunoSEQ multiplex PCR; TCRdb's version includes in-frame clones alone and lacks a portion of them. The sample has fewer than 85,000 clones; 87% are singletons. Sequencing was done on a sample of peripheral blood. These receptors came from a man aged 50 to 60 with active COVID-19.

This clone was picked up a small number of times. The chain couples TRBV7-8 to TRBJ2-7; D may be TRBD1 (6 bases). Per germline, CDR1 SGHVS and CDR2 FQNEAQ. Trimming took off 5 bases at V and 2 bases at J, with 10 bases between the two ends. The CDR3 contains 13 residues. CDR3 sequence (DNA): TGTGCCAGCAGCACAGGACAGCCCTACGAGCAGTACTTC. It encodes CASSTGQPYEQYF.

The chain links TRBV21-1 to TRBJ1-3; whether TRBD1, the table's D call, matches the DNA was not checked. TRBV21-1 is labeled a pseudogene. There are 16 residues in the CDR3. The CDR3 DNA is TGTGCCAGCAGCAGTAAAGCAGTCAGGGGTGGAAACACCATATATTTT. Its protein product is CASSSKAVRGGNTIYF.

The chain couples TRBV7-8 to TRBJ1-1, with D possibly being TRBD1 (6 bases). Germline values: CDR1 SGHVS, CDR2 FQNEAQ. The ends were cut back, 4 bases at V and 4 bases at J, with 13 bases in the middle. The CDR3 extends over 14 amino acids. The CDR3 sequence: CASSSWTVSTEAFF. In nucleotides, the CDR3 is TGTGCCAGCAGCTCGTGGACAGTGAGCACTGAAGCTTTCTTT.

The J gene is TRBJ2-1, the V gene TRBV9; no clear D. The germline V gene encodes CDR1 SGDLS and CDR2 YYNGEE. Trimming pared 4 bases from V and 8 bases from J, leaving 13 bases between. This CDR3 comprises 13 residues. CDR3 amino acids: CASSTRGVDEQFF. CDR3 sequence (DNA): TGTGCCAGCAGCACGAGAGGAGTTGATGAGCAGTTCTTC.

Written as DNA, the CDR3 is TGTGCCAGCAGCCAGTATGTAATTTCGGGGAGCAATCAGCCCCAGCATTTT. Its translation: CASSQYVISGSNQPQHF. The rearrangement links TRBV3-1 (or the pseudogene TRBV3-2) to TRBJ1-5; D uncertain. From germline, CDR1 is LGHDT and CDR2 YNNKEL (reference sequence). The CDR3 totals 17 residues. The V end lost 3 bases, the J end lost 1 base, and 16 bases lay between the germline ends.

J is TRBJ2-3 and V is TRBV6-5, with TRBD2 as a possible D gene (5 bases). Trimming took 6 bases from V and 6 from J, leaving 16 bases between them. The CDR3 runs to 14 residues. CDR1 is MNHEY, CDR2 SVGAGI, per germline. CDR3 DNA sequence: TGTGCCAGCAGCCTCGGAGGTCTCGTGGATACGCAGTATTTT. It specifies CASSLGGLVDTQYF.